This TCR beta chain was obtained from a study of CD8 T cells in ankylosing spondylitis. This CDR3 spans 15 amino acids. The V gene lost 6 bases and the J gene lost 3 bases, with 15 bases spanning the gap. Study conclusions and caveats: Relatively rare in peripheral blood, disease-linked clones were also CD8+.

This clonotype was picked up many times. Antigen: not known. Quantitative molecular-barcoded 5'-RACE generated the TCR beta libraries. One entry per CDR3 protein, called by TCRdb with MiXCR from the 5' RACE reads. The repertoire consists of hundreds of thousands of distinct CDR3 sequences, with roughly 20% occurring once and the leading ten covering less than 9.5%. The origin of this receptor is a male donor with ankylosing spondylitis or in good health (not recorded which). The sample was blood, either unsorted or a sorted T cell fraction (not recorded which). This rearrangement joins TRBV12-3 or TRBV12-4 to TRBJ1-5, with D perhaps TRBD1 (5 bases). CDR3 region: CASSPDLGANQPQHF. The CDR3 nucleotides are TGTGCCAGCAGCCCTGATCTAGGGGCCAATCAGCCCCAGCATTTT.